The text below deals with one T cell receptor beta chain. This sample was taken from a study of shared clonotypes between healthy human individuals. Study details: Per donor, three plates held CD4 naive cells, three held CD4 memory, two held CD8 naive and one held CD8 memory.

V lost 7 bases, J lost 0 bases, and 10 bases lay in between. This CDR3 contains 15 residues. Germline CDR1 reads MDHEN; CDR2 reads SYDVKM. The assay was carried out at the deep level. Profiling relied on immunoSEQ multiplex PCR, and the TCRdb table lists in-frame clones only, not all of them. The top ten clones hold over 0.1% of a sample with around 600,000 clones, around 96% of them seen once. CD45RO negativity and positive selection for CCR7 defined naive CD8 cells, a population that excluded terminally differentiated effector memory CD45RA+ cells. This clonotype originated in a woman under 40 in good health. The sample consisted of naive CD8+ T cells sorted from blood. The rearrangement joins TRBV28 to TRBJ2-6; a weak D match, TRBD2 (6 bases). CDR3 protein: CASNGGSSGANVLTF. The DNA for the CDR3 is TGTGCCAGCAACGGGGGAAGCTCTGGGGCCAACGTCCTGACTTTC.